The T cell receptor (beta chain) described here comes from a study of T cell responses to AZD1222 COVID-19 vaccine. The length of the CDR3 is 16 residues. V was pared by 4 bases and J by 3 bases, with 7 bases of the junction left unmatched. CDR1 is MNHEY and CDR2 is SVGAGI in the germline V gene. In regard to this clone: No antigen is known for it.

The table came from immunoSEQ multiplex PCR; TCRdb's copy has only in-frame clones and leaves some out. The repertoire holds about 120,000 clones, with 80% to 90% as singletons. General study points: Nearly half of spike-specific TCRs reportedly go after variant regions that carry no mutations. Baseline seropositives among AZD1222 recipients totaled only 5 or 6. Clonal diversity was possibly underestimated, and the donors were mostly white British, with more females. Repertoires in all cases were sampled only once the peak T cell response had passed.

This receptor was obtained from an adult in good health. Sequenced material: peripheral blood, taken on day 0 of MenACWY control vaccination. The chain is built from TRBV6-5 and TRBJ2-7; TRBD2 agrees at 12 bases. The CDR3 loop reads CASSSRTSGVFYEQYF. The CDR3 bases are TGTGCCAGCAGTTCTCGGACTAGCGGGGTATTCTACGAGCAGTACTTC.